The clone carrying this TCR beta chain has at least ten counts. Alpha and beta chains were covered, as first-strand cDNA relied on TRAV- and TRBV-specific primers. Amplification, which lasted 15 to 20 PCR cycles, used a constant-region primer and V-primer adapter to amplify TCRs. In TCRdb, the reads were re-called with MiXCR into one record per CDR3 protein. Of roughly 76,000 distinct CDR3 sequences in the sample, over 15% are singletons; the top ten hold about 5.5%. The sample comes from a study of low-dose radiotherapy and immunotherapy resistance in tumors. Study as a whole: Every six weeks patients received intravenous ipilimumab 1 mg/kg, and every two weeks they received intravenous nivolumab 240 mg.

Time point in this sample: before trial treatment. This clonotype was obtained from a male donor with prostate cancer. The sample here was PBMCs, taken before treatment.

The CDR3 loop is CASGLTLAVLTF. Here the CDR3 DNA reads TGCGCCAGCGGACTTACATTAGCCGTCCTGACTTTC. The chain has TRBV5-1 and TRBJ2-6; TRBD2 might be the D (5 bases). This CDR3 is 12 amino acids long. Germline V gives CDR1 SGHRS, CDR2 YFSETQ. V gave up 7 bases and J gave up 12 bases, with 14 bases separating them.